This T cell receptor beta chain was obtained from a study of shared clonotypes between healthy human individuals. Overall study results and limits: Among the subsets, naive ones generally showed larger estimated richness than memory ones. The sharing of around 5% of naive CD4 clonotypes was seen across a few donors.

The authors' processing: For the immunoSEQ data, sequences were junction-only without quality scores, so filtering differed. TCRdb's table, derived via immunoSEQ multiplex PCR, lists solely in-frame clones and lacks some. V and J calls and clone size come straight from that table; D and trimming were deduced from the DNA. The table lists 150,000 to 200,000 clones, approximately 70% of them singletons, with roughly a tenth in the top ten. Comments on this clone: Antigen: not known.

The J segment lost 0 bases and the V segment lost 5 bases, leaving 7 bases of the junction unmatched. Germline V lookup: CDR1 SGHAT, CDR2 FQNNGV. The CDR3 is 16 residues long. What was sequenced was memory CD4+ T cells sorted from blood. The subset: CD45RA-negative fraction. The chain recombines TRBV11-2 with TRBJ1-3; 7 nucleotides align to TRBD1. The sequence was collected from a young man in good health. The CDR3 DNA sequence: TGTGCCAGCAGCCCCCGACAGGGTAACTCTGGAAACACCATATATTTT. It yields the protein CASSPRQGNSGNTIYF.